Described below is a single TCR beta chain sequence and its context. Its antigen is still unknown. No base qualities exist here, and no much larger clone lies one base off it. This was a case-control study nested in a cohort of healthcare workers in London, UK, who had nasopharyngeal swab PCR tests and blood samples taken every week. Healthcare workers were recruited between 23 and 31 March 2020, during the week of the UK lockdown, and were followed weekly for up to roughly 15 weeks. The CDR3 has 18 amino acids, counting the end cysteine and phenylalanine. The kept DNA is CDR3 alone, 54 bases in frame from the first base. Sequences MNHNS (CDR1) and SASEGT (CDR2) are obtained from the germline V gene. Trimming at the junction amounts to 0 bases on V and 2 bases on J, and the germline ends lie 19 bases apart. This entry belongs to a study of early T cells in non-severe SARS-CoV-2 infection (dated by TCRdb to the early 2020s). About the study as a whole: TCR sequencing used bulk RNA from unsorted whole blood, so alpha and beta chains could not be paired. The paper's findings and limits, for the study overall: VDJdb matching was skewed toward anti-spike CD8 responses and likely underestimated virus-specific expansions, missing private and CD4 specificities.

The library was prepared using 5' RACE. The instrument was a NextSeq 500. The TCR library protocol attached unique molecular identifiers to individual cDNA molecules to correct for sequencing error and PCR bias. Both TCR alpha and beta chains were sequenced, and tight co-correlation was observed between alpha and beta sequence abundances in each sample. On the authors' methods: Decombinator V4 was used to annotate TCR sequences for V gene, J gene and CDR3. Expanded TCRs were defined as changing significantly between any two time points under a Poisson model with p below 0.0001. TCR abundances were normalised to the total number of TCRs sequenced in each sample and reported as counts per million. TRAV1-2 paired with TRAJ12, TRAJ20 or TRAJ33 defined MAIT TCRs, while TRAV10 paired with TRAJ18 defined iNKT TCRs. VDJdb, accessed 1 November 2021, was searched for CMV, EBV and SARS-CoV-2 annotated TCRs, excluding TCRs annotated for multiple antigens. TCRdb passed the public sequencing reads through fastp at Q25 and MiXCR, retaining productive beta sequences. Entries that share a CDR3 protein sequence are merged under the most common genes and DNA. For this entry, the V and J calls and clone size follow TCRdb and not the study's own pipeline. The sample table lists some 87,000 distinct CDR3 sequences, approximately 15% of them with a count of one. The ten largest clonotypes hold around 1.5% of the sample.

Input material: whole blood. Rearrangement joined TRBV6-1 to TRBJ1-1; possibly the D gene is TRBD1, per 6 matching bases. The receptor was isolated from an adult who was a healthcare worker with PCR-confirmed SARS-CoV-2 infection or an uninfected control (not recorded which). The nucleotides read TGTGCCAGCAGTGAAGCGTTTGGGGGCAGGGCCCGAAACACTGAAGCTTTCTTT. Its translation reads: CASSEAFGGRARNTEAFF.